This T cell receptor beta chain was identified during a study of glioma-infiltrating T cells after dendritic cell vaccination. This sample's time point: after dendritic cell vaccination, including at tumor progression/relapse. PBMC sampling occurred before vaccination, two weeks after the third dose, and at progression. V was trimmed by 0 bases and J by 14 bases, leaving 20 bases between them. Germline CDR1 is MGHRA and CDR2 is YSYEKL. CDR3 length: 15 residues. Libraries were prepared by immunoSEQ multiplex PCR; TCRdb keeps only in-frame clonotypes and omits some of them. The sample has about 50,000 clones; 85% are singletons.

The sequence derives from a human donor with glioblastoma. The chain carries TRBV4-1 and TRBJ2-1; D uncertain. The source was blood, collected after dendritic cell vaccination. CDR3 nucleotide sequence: TGCGCCAGCAGCCAAGACCCTCGCATACGTATCGGTAAGTTCTTC. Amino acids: CASSQDPRIRIGKFF.